This T cell receptor (beta chain) was sequenced for a study of blood T cell repertoires in COVID-19. Study context: The study drew acute and convalescent COVID-19 samples from the United States, Italy and Spain. Nucleic acid was either cDNA or gDNA, and it came from T cells, B-cell-depleted T cells, or PBMCs.

All exposed participants met a person with COVID-19 within 2 weeks before entering the study. Original processing methods: From reference gene primer amplification, estimates of nucleated cell counts were derived. Using immunoSEQ multiplex PCR, the repertoire was profiled, and TCRdb retains in-frame clones only, with some absent. V and J calls and clone size come straight from that table; D and trimming were deduced from the DNA. The sample carries around 170,000 clones, 80% recorded once. From germline, CDR1 is LNHDA and CDR2 SQIVND (reference sequence). The CDR3 has 15 residues. Deletions cut 5 bases from V and 3 bases from J, with 15 bases between.

The J gene is TRBJ2-3, the V gene TRBV19; D is possibly TRBD2 (5 bases). The origin of this receptor is a man aged 60-69 years who had been exposed to COVID-19. The sample taken for sequencing was PBMCs or T cells enriched from blood (not recorded which). CDR3 in DNA: TGTGCCAGTAGTTCCCGAGGGTCGCGAACAGATACGCAGTATTTT. It yields the protein CASSSRGSRTDTQYF.